The TCR beta chain under discussion was sequenced for a study of T-cell memory formation after mild COVID-19. Trimming stripped 2 bases from V and 5 bases from J, with 12 bases between. Germline CDR1 reads MNHNY; CDR2 reads SVGAGI (reference sequence). There are 14 residues in the CDR3. This clonotype was picked up a small number of times. TCRdb passed the 5' RACE reads through MiXCR, listing each CDR3 protein once. The table lists around 510,000 distinct CDR3 sequences, less than 25% of them singletons. The sample was PBMCs or a T cell subset sorted from them (not recorded which). The genes are TRBV6-6 and TRBJ2-5, with D possibly TRBD2 on 6 matching bases. The source is an adult woman who had mild COVID-19 (a few samples of this study predate the infection). Cell type and time point are not known. The CDR3 DNA reads TGTGCCAGCAGTTACCAGCGTGGGGGGGAGACCCAGTACTTC. Protein: CASSYQRGGETQYF.